This is a list of T cell receptor beta chains from one sample in a study of blood T cell repertoires in COVID-19. The table came from immunoSEQ multiplex PCR; TCRdb's copy has only in-frame clones and leaves some out. This table holds about 89,000 clones, about four fifths found once. Sequenced sample: peripheral blood. The receptors were gathered from a man between 70 and 80 years old with COVID-19, enrolled during active disease. The CDR3 runs from the conserved cysteine through the conserved F or W. The order of the fields is V gene, J gene, clone size, D gene, CDR3 DNA, CDR3 protein. D genes are given only for firm matches. Clone sizes are given selectively: once, few, many, or a class where the clone is expanded.

V: TRBV11-2
J: TRBJ1-6
size: NA
D: NA
DNA: TGTGCCAGCAGCTCCGCCATGAGGGAGGGCTATAATTCACCCCTCCACTTT
CDR3: CASSSAMREGYNSPLHF

V: TRBV10-3
J: TRBJ1-2
size: NA
D: TRBD1
DNA: TGTGCCATCACAGGACAGGGGTTGGACTATGGCTACACCTTC
CDR3: CAITGQGLDYGYTF

V: TRBV11-2
J: TRBJ2-2
size: NA
D: TRBD2
DNA: TGTGCCAGCAGCTCAAGACTAGCGGGACCAAACACCGGGGAGCTGTTTTTT
CDR3: CASSSRLAGPNTGELFF

V: TRBV3-1/TRBV3-2
J: TRBJ2-1
size: NA
D: NA
DNA: TGTGCCAGCAGCCCCCCAGTTTCAGACTACAATGAGCAGTTCTTC
CDR3: CASSPPVSDYNEQFF

V: TRBV7-9
J: TRBJ2-1
size: NA
D: NA
DNA: TGTGCCAGCAGCCTCGGACTCTACAATGAGCAGTTCTTC
CDR3: CASSLGLYNEQFF

V: TRBV6-2/TRBV6-3
J: TRBJ2-1
size: NA
D: NA
DNA: TGTGCCAGCAGTTACAGGCTTTGGGGCGATGAGCAGTTCTTC
CDR3: CASSYRLWGDEQFF

V: TRBV3-1/TRBV3-2
J: TRBJ2-5
size: NA
D: TRBD2
DNA: TGTGCCAGCAGCCAACCATTGGGGGGGACTCCGGAGACCCAGTACTTC
CDR3: CASSQPLGGTPETQYF

V: TRBV2
J: TRBJ1-2
size: few
D: TRBD1
DNA: TGTGCCAGCAGGAGGGACAGGGGAGACTATGGCTACACCTTC
CDR3: CASRRDRGDYGYTF

V: TRBV3-1/TRBV3-2
J: TRBJ1-4
size: NA
D: NA
DNA: TGTGCCAGCAGCCAAGCGGTTGCAGGAACTAATGAAAAACTGTTTTTT
CDR3: CASSQAVAGTNEKLFF

V: TRBV5-6
J: TRBJ2-1
size: NA
D: NA
DNA: TGTGCCAGCAGCTTTGTGGGAGCCAGCAATGAGCAGTTCTTC
CDR3: CASSFVGASNEQFF

V: TRBV12-2
J: TRBJ1-1
size: NA
D: NA
DNA: TGTGCGATTCTCTTACAGGACACTGAAGCTTTCTTT
CDR3: CAILLQDTEAFF

V: TRBV11-3
J: TRBJ1-1
size: few
D: TRBD1
DNA: TGTGCCAGCAGCACGCCATATACAGGGGCGAGGAACACTGAAGCTTTCTTT
CDR3: CASSTPYTGARNTEAFF

V: TRBV7-2
J: TRBJ1-1
size: NA
D: NA
DNA: TGTGCCAGCAGCTTAGGGCAGGGGACTGAAGCTTTCTTT
CDR3: CASSLGQGTEAFF

V: TRBV11-2
J: TRBJ2-1
size: NA
D: NA
DNA: TGTGCCAGCAGCTTAGTTTTAACGCGGAACTCCTACAATGAGCAGTTCTTC
CDR3: CASSLVLTRNSYNEQFF

V: TRBV28
J: TRBJ1-4
size: NA
D: TRBD1
DNA: TGTGCCAGCAGTAAGACAGGGGGGGGTGAAAAACTGTTTTTT
CDR3: CASSKTGGGEKLFF

V: TRBV19
J: TRBJ1-2
size: NA
D: TRBD1
DNA: TGTGCCAGTAGTATCGGGACAGGGACTTTAGGGTATGGCTACACCTTC
CDR3: CASSIGTGTLGYGYTF

V: TRBV7-9
J: TRBJ2-5
size: NA
D: NA
DNA: TGTGCCAGCAGCTCGACTAGGCGTGAAGAGACCCAGTACTTC
CDR3: CASSSTRREETQYF

V: TRBV18
J: TRBJ1-6
size: NA
D: TRBD1
DNA: TGTGCCAGCTGCGCAGGGGGCGCCCCCGGGATTTCACCCCTCCACTTT
CDR3: CASCAGGAPGISPLHF

V: TRBV19
J: TRBJ2-1
size: NA
D: TRBD2
DNA: TGTGCCAGTAGTCCCGGGGGACTAGCGGGAGGGCCGAGGTACAATGAGCAGTTCTTC
CDR3: CASSPGGLAGGPRYNEQFF

V: TRBV3-1/TRBV3-2
J: TRBJ2-5
size: NA
D: NA
DNA: TGTGCCAGCAGCCAAGATCCGAGAAACTTTCAAGAGACCCAGTACTTC
CDR3: CASSQDPRNFQETQYF

V: TRBV30
J: TRBJ2-3
size: NA
D: TRBD2
DNA: TGTGCCTGGAGTGTAGCGGGAGGGCCTCGGGATACGCAGTATTTT
CDR3: CAWSVAGGPRDTQYF

V: TRBV5-5
J: TRBJ2-5
size: NA
D: TRBD2
DNA: TGTGCCAGCAGCTTGGCGGGTCCAGCGGGGAACCAAGAGACCCAGTACTTC
CDR3: CASSLAGPAGNQETQYF

V: TRBV9
J: TRBJ2-3
size: NA
D: TRBD2
DNA: TGTGCCAGCAGCGCGCGTAGGAGCCACAAAGCGGGGGGGAACACAGATACGCAGTATTTT
CDR3: CASSARRSHKAGGNTDTQYF

V: TRBV18
J: TRBJ1-2
size: NA
D: TRBD1
DNA: TGTGCCAGCTCTGCCGGGACAGGGCCCCTCTATGGCTACACCTTC
CDR3: CASSAGTGPLYGYTF

V: TRBV7-2
J: TRBJ2-1
size: NA
D: NA
DNA: TGTGCCAGCAGCCGCTCAGCGGGTACACCCTACAATGAGCAGTTCTTC
CDR3: CASSRSAGTPYNEQFF

V: TRBV2
J: TRBJ1-3
size: once
D: NA
DNA: TGTGCCAGCAGTTTCGGGGCTGGAAACACCATATATTTT
CDR3: CASSFGAGNTIYF

V: TRBV6-6
J: TRBJ2-3
size: NA
D: NA
DNA: TGTGCCAGCAGCGACGGGACTGGCACAGATACGCAGTATTTT
CDR3: CASSDGTGTDTQYF

V: TRBV7-2
J: TRBJ1-6
size: few
D: NA
DNA: TGTGCCAGCAGCTGGACAGAGAATTCACCCCTCCACTTT
CDR3: CASSWTENSPLHF

V: TRBV5-4
J: TRBJ1-2
size: NA
D: TRBD1
DNA: TGTGCCAGCAGCTTGTATACAGGGGATAACTATGGCTACACCTTC
CDR3: CASSLYTGDNYGYTF

V: TRBV6-1
J: TRBJ2-3
size: once
D: NA
DNA: TGTGCCAGCAGTGAAGCGGGGCGGAGCACAGATACGCAGTATTTT
CDR3: CASSEAGRSTDTQYF

V: TRBV4-2
J: TRBJ1-4
size: NA
D: TRBD1
DNA: TGTGCCAGCAGCCACGGACAGGGGGGCGAAAAACTGTTTTTT
CDR3: CASSHGQGGEKLFF

V: TRBV5-1
J: TRBJ2-1
size: NA
D: TRBD2
DNA: TGCGCCAGCCGGGGGGGAGCTAGCTCCTACAATGAGCAGTTCTTC
CDR3: CASRGGASSYNEQFF

V: TRBV12-3/TRBV12-4
J: TRBJ1-1
size: NA
D: TRBD1
DNA: TGTGCCAGCGCACAGGGGGGGAGTACTGAAGCTTTCTTT
CDR3: CASAQGGSTEAFF

V: TRBV5-4
J: TRBJ2-2
size: NA
D: TRBD2
DNA: TGTGCCAGCAGCTTGGGAGGGACTAGCGGTAACACCGGGGAGCTGTTTTTT
CDR3: CASSLGGTSGNTGELFF

V: TRBV7-9
J: TRBJ2-1
size: NA
D: TRBD2
DNA: TGTGCCAGCAGCCCGGGACTAGGACTCTATGAGCAGTTCTTC
CDR3: CASSPGLGLYEQFF

V: TRBV18
J: TRBJ1-2
size: NA
D: TRBD1
DNA: TGTGCCAGCTCAGTACAGGGGGCAGACGGCTACACCTTC
CDR3: CASSVQGADGYTF

V: TRBV7-9
J: TRBJ1-2
size: NA
D: NA
DNA: TGTGCCAGCAGCAGAGGCGGGGGGAGCGGCTACACCTTC
CDR3: CASSRGGGSGYTF

V: TRBV4-3
J: TRBJ1-5
size: NA
D: NA
DNA: TGCGCCAGCAGCCCTTTCCTGGCTCAGCCCCAGCATTTT
CDR3: CASSPFLAQPQHF

V: TRBV18
J: TRBJ1-2
size: once
D: NA
DNA: TGTGCCAGCTCACTTTTGACAGGTGGATATGGCTACACCTTC
CDR3: CASSLLTGGYGYTF

V: TRBV6-5
J: TRBJ2-2
size: NA
D: TRBD1
DNA: TGTGCCAGCAGTCGGGACAGTCCAACCGGGGAGCTGTTTTTT
CDR3: CASSRDSPTGELFF

V: TRBV19
J: TRBJ1-5
size: NA
D: NA
DNA: TGTGCCAGTAGTATAGGCTCGAGCGGCAATCAGCCCCAGCATTTT
CDR3: CASSIGSSGNQPQHF

V: TRBV28
J: TRBJ2-1
size: once
D: NA
DNA: TGTGCCAGCAGGAGAGAAGGGGGAGAGCAGTTCTTC
CDR3: CASRREGGEQFF

V: TRBV5-8
J: TRBJ1-3
size: NA
D: TRBD1
DNA: TGTGCCAGCAGCCCCGGGACAGGGGGCGGAAACACCATATATTTT
CDR3: CASSPGTGGGNTIYF

V: TRBV4-1
J: TRBJ1-2
size: NA
D: NA
DNA: TGCGCCAGCAGCCAAGATCCGGCTGGGAGGGATTCTTATGGCTACACCTTC
CDR3: CASSQDPAGRDSYGYTF

V: TRBV7-2
J: TRBJ1-4
size: NA
D: NA
DNA: TGTGCCAGCAGCCCCCGGGGCGGGGCGGATGAAAAACTGTTTTTT
CDR3: CASSPRGGADEKLFF